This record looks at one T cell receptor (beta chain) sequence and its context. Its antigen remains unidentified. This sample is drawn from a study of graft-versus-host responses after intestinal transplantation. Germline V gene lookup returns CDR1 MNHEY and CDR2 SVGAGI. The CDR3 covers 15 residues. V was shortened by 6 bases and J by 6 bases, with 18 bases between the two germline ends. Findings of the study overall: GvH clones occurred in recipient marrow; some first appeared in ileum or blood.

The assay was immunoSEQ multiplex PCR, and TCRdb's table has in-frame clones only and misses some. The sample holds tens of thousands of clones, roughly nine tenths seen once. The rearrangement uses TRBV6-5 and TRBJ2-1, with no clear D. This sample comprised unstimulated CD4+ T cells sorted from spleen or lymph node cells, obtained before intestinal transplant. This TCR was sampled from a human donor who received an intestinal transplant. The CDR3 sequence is CASSPTNTLGNEQFF. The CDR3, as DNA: TGTGCCAGCAGCCCTACTAATACCCTGGGCAATGAGCAGTTCTTC.